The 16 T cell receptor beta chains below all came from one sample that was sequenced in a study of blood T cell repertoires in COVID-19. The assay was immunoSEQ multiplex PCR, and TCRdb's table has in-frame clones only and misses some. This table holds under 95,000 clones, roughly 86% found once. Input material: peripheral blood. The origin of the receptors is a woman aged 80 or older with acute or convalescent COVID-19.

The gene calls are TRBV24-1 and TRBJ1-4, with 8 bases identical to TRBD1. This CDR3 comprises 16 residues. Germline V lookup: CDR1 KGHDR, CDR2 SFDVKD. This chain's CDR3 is CANYPPGYRGFEKLFF. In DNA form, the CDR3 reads TGTGCGAACTACCCCCCCGGGTACAGGGGGTTTGAAAAACTGTTTTTT.

CDR3 loop: CASESQGIDTQYF. DNA of the CDR3: TGTGCCAGCGAGAGCCAGGGTATAGATACGCAGTATTTT. V and J are TRBV13 and TRBJ2-3; D might be TRBD1 (5 bases). V was clipped by 8 bases and J by 5 bases, with 14 bases between them. Germline V gene sequence: CDR1 PRHDT, CDR2 FYEKMQ (reference sequence). The CDR3 runs 13 residues.

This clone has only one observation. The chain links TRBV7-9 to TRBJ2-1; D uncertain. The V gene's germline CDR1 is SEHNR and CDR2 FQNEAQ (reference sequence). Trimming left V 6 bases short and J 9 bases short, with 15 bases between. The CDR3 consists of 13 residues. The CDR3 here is CASSPPRHGEQFF. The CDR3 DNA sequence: TGTGCCAGCAGTCCCCCTCGACACGGTGAGCAGTTCTTC. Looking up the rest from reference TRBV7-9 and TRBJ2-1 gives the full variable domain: DTGVSQNPRHKITKRGQNVTFRCDPISEHNRLYWYRQTLGQGPEFLTYFQNEAQLEKSRLLSDRFSAERPKGSFSTLEIQRTEQGDSAMYLCASSPPRHGEQFFGPGTRLTVL.

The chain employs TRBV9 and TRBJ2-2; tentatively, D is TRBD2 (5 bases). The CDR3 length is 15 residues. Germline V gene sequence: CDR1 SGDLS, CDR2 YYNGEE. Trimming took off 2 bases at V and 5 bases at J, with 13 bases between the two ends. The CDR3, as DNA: TGTGCCAGCAGCGTCCCAGAGACTATTACCGGGGAGCTGTTTTTT. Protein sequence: CASSVPETITGELFF.

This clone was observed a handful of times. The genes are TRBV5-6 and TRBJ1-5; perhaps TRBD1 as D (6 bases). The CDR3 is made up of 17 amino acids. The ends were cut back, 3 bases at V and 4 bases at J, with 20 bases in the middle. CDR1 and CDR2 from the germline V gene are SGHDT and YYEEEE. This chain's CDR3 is CASSSLTGTQINQPQHF. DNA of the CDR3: TGTGCCAGCAGCTCTTTGACCGGGACACAAATTAATCAGCCCCAGCATTTT.

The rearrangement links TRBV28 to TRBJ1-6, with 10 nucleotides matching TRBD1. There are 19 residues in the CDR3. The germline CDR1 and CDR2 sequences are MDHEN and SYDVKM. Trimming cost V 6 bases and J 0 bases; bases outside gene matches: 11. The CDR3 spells CASSPGTGAPSSYNSPLHF. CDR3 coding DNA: TGTGCCAGCAGCCCCGGGACAGGGGCTCCGAGCTCCTATAATTCACCCCTCCACTTT.

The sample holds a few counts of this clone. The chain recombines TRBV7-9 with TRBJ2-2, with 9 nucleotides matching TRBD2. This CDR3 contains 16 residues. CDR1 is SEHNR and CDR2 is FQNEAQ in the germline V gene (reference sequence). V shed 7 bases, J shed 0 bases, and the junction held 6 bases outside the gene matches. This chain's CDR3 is CASTHSGGANTGELFF. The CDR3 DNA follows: TGTGCCAGCACCCATAGCGGGGGCGCGAACACCGGGGAGCTGTTTTTT. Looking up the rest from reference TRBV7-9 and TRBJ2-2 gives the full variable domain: DTGVSQNPRHKITKRGQNVTFRCDPISEHNRLYWYRQTLGQGPEFLTYFQNEAQLEKSRLLSDRFSAERPKGSFSTLEIQRTEQGDSAMYLCASTHSGGANTGELFFGEGSRLTVL.

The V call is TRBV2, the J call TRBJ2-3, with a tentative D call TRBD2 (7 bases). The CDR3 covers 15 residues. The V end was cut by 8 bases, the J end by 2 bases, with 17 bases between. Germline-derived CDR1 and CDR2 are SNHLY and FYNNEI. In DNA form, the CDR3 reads TGTGCCAGCTTAGATCGGGGGGCAAACACAGATACGCAGTATTTT. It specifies CASLDRGANTDTQYF.

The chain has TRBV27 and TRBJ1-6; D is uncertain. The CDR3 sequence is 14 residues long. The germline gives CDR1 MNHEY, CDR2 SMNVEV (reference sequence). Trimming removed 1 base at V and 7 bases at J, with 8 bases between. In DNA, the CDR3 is TGTGCCAGCAGTTTATTCGGCGGGAATTCACCCCTCCACTTT. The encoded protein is CASSLFGGNSPLHF.

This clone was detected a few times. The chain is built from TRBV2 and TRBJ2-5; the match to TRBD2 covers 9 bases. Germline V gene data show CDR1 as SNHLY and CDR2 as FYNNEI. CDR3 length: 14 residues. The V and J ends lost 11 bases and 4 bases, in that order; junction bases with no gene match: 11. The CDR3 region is CAFLGGGGLETQYF. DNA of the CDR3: TGTGCCTTCCTAGGCGGGGGGGGGTTAGAGACCCAGTACTTC.

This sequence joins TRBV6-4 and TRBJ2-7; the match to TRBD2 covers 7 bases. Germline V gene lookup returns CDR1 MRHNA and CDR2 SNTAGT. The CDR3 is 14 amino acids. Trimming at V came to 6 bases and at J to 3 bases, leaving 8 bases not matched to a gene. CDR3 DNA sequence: TGTGCCAGCAGCCCCATAGGGAGGGACTACGAGCAGTACTTC. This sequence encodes CASSPIGRDYEQYF.

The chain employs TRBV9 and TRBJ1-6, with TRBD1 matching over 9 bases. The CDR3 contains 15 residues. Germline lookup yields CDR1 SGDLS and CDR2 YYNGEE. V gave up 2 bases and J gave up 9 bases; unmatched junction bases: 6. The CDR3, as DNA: TGTGCCAGCAGCGTCGACAGGGGGGAGAGTTCACCCCTCCACTTT. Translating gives CASSVDRGESSPLHF.

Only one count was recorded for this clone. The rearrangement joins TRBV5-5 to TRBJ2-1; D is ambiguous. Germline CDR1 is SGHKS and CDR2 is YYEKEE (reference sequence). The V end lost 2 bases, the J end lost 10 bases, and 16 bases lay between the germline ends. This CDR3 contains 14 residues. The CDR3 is CASSLPALVEEQFF. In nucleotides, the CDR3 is TGTGCCAGCAGCTTACCAGCCCTCGTGGAGGAGCAGTTCTTC.

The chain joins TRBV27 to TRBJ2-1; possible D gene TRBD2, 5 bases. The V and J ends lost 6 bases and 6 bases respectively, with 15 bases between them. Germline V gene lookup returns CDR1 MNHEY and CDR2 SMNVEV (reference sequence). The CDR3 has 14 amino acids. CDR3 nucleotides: TGTGCCAGCAGACGGACTGGGTCTGGCAATGAGCAGTTCTTC. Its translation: CASRRTGSGNEQFF.

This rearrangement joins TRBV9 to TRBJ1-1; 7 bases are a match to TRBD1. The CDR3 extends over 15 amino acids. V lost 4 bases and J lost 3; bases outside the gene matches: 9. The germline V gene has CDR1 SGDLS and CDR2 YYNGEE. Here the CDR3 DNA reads TGTGCCAGCAGCCCCTCCGGGACAGTGGACACTGAAGCTTTCTTT. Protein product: CASSPSGTVDTEAFF.

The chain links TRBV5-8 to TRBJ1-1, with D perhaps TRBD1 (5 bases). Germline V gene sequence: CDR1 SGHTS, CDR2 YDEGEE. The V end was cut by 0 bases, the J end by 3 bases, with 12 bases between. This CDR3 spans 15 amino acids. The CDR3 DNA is TGTGCCAGCAGCTTGGCCAGGCAGGGCCACACTGAAGCTTTCTTT. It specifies CASSLARQGHTEAFF.